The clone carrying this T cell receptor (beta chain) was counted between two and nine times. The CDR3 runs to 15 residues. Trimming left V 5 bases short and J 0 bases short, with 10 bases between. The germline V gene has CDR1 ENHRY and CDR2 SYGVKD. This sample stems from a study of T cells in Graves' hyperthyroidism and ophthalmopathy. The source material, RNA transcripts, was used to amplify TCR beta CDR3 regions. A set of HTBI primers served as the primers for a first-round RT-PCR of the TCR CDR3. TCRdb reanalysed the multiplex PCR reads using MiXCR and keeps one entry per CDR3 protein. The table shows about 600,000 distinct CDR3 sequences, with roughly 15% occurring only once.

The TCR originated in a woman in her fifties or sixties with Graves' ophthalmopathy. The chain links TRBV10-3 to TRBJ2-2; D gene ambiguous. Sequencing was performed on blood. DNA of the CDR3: TGTGCCATCAGTATGGGCGGCGCGAACACCGGGGAGCTGTTTTTT. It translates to CAISMGGANTGELFF.